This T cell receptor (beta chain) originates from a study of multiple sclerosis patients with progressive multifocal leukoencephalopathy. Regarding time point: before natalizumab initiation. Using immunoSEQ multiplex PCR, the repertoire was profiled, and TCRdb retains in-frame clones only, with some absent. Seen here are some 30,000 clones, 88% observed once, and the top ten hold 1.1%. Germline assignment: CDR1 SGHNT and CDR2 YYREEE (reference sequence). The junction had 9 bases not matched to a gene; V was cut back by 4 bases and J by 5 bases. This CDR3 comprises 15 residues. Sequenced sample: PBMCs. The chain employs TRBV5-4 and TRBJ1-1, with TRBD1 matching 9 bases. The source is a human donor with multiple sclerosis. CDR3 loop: CASSTPDRGDTEAFF. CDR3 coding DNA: TGTGCCAGCAGCACACCGGACAGGGGAGATACTGAAGCTTTCTTT.